Following are 9 T cell receptor beta chains from one sample sequenced in a study of cytomegalovirus exposure and HLA in healthy donors. Clones were read by immunoSEQ multiplex PCR, and TCRdb kept only the in-frame ones, dropping some. The top ten clones hold around 0.84% of a sample with approximately 300,000 clones, 86% of them seen once. What was sequenced was PBMCs. The receptors stem from a woman younger than 30 in good health and CMV-seronegative.

V usage is TRBV5-4 and J usage is TRBJ2-5; the match to TRBD2 covers 13 bases. Germline CDR1 and CDR2: SGHNT and YYREEE (reference sequence). The V gene end was trimmed by 3 bases and the J gene end by 5 bases; junction bases not matched to a gene: 4. There are 15 residues in the CDR3. CDR3 sequence reads: CASSSGLAGQETQYF. As DNA, the CDR3 is TGTGCCAGCAGCTCGGGACTAGCGGGACAGGAGACCCAGTACTTC.

Remarks on this clone: This specimen includes other DNA sequences encoding the same CDR3. The chain carries TRBV18 and TRBJ2-1; 11 bases fit TRBD2. V gave up 3 bases and J gave up 3 bases; unmatched junction bases: 1. Looked up from germline, CDR1 is KGHSH and CDR2 is LQKENI. The CDR3 runs to 15 residues. In DNA, the CDR3 is TGTGCCAGCTCACCGGGACTAGCGGACTACAATGAGCAGTTCTTC. This sequence encodes CASSPGLADYNEQFF.

A note on this clone: The sample has other DNA sequences that encode this CDR3 too. This chain joins TRBV6-5 and TRBJ2-7; 10 bases fit TRBD2. The CDR3 covers 14 residues. Per the germline V gene, CDR1 is MNHEY and CDR2 is SVGAGI. V was pared by 5 bases and J by 2 bases, with 3 bases of the junction left unmatched. The CDR3 bases are TGTGCCAGCAGTCGGACTAGCGGCCCCTACGAGCAGTACTTC. This codes for CASSRTSGPYEQYF.

This rearrangement joins TRBV18 to TRBJ2-3; TRBD2 agrees at 9 bases. The CDR3 runs 16 residues. V lost 3 bases and J lost 2; bases outside the gene matches: 6. Germline CDR1 KGHSH, CDR2 LQKENI. The chain's CDR3 is CASSPLAGGPTDTQYF. The DNA for the CDR3 is TGTGCCAGCTCACCGCTGGCGGGAGGGCCCACAGATACGCAGTATTTT.

The CDR3 region has the DNA TGCAGCGTTGTCGGTAGGGTGGGGGGATATGGCTACACCTTC. It specifies CSVVGRVGGYGYTF. The chain recombines TRBV29-1 with TRBJ1-2, with D possibly matching TRBD1 (5 bases). Trimming shortened V by 4 bases and J by 5 bases, and 17 bases separated the two germline ends. Germline V gene data show CDR1 as SQVTM and CDR2 as ANQGSEA. This CDR3 contains 14 residues.

The chain combines TRBV4-3 with TRBJ2-7; no clear D gene. Germline CDR1 reads LGHNA; CDR2 reads YSLEER. Trimming took 0 bases from V and 6 from J, leaving 15 bases between them. The CDR3 runs to 15 residues. The CDR3 here is CASSQEGAGLAEQYF. CDR3 nucleotide sequence: TGCGCCAGCAGCCAAGAAGGCGCAGGCTTGGCCGAGCAGTACTTC.

This clone was seen a few times. The CDR3 loop is CASSAGESTDTQYF. CDR3 in DNA: TGCGCCAGCAGCGCGGGAGAAAGCACAGATACGCAGTATTTT. The chain carries TRBV5-1 and TRBJ2-3; 7 bases are a match to TRBD2. Looked up from germline, CDR1 is SGHRS and CDR2 is YFSETQ. This CDR3 is built from 14 residues. Trimming took 4 bases from V and 0 from J; bases not matched to a gene: 2.

The chain recombines TRBV25-1 with TRBJ1-3; tentatively, D is TRBD1 (6 bases). Germline V gene lookup returns CDR1 MGHDK and CDR2 SYGVNS. The germline V and J ends were trimmed by 3 bases and 3 bases, with 15 bases remaining between them. The CDR3 totals 16 residues. CDR3 amino acids: CASSDSQGVYGNTIYF. In DNA, the CDR3 is TGTGCCAGCAGTGACTCACAGGGAGTATATGGAAACACCATATATTTT.

The V and J genes are TRBV7-9 and TRBJ2-7; possible D gene TRBD2, 5 bases. The CDR3 has 14 residues. Looked up from germline, CDR1 is SEHNR and CDR2 is FQNEAQ (reference sequence). Trimming removed 1 base at V and 5 bases at J, with 12 bases between. CDR3 sequence (DNA): TGTGCCAGCAGCTTAGATCAGGCCGGGAACGAGCAGTACTTC. Translation gives CASSLDQAGNEQYF.